This record looks at one T cell receptor (beta chain) sequence and its context. The clone's antigen remains unknown. Qualities for individual bases were not recorded, and no much larger clone is one base off. This record belongs to a study of T-cell reconstitution after alpha-beta-depleted transplantation in children (dated by TCRdb to the mid-2010s). With regard to the full study: Using TCR repertoire profiling, the study followed T-cell immune reconstitution in a quantitative way in children after TCRalphabeta/CD19-depleted allogeneic hematopoietic cell transplantation. Study-level results and caveats: The apparently early recovery of alphabetaT-cell counts about two months after transplant reportedly depended on only several hundred rapidly expanded clones that came from non-depleted graft cells. In some patients, the high TCRbeta diversity seen at day 60 was put down to recipient T cells and intrathymic progenitors that had survived conditioning. Hyperexpanded clone frequencies declined over subsequent months; after one year, T-cell counts and TCRbeta diversity were mostly attributed to newly produced T cells.

The method behind the library was PCR. TCRdb shows the sequencer as Illumina HiSeq 2500. TCR libraries were prepared with molecular barcoding, using unique molecular identifiers to normalize TCRbeta repertoire quantification. In-frame beta chains were kept once TCRdb had trimmed the public reads at Q25 with fastp and called clones with MiXCR. For every CDR3 protein sequence, its rows merge into one entry that carries the most common genes and DNA. Within this sample are some 80,000 distinct CDR3 sequences, with less than 20% of them counted one time only. The ten most abundant clones make up around half of the sample. At the junction V is shortened by 3 bases and J by 4 bases, with 16 bases in between. The CDR3 contains 15 residues, cysteine and phenylalanine counted. The kept DNA is CDR3 alone, 45 bases in frame from the first base. From a lookup of the germline V gene (reference sequence), CDR1 and CDR2 are LNHDA and SQIVND.

What this sample's treatment or condition label stands for: allogeneic hematopoietic cell transplantation with graft depleted of TCRalphabeta T cells and CD19 B cells. TCRalphabeta/CD19-depleted allogeneic hematopoietic cell grafts were given to the transplant recipients, all of whom were children. The origin of this receptor is a male patient between 2 and 15 years old who had a stem cell transplant for acute lymphoblastic leukemia, so the T cells may come from the graft donor. The receptor chain draws on TRBV19 and TRBJ2-7; TRBD1 might be the D gene, on 6 matching bases. Source: PBMCs, mostly from graft donor cells, taken 360 days after TCRalphabeta/CD19-depleted stem cell transplant. This receptor has the CDR3 CASSIRFGRGYEQYF. Read as DNA, the sequence is TGTGCCAGTAGTATCCGTTTCGGCAGGGGTTACGAGCAGTACTTC.